Listed below are T cell receptor beta chains from one sample, sequenced in a study of T cell clones after liver transplantation. Produced via immunoSEQ multiplex PCR; TCRdb's table is partial and in-frame only. Here the sample spans 65,000 to 85,000 clones, less than 90% being singletons. This specimen was CD4+ T cells from blood, taken less than 50 months after liver transplant. These receptors were obtained from a human patient who received a liver transplant. Some of the T cells may derive from the graft donor. The CDR3 runs from the conserved cysteine through the conserved F or W. Each record gives: D gene, clone size, V gene, J gene, CDR3 DNA, CDR3 protein. D genes are given only for firm matches. The size of a clone is reported for some rows only, either as once, few or many, or as a class for expanded clones.

d_call: -
clone_size: -
v_call: TRBV7-9
j_call: TRBJ2-3
cdr3_nt: TGTGCCAGCAGCCGAGCGGATACGCAGTATTTT
cdr3_aa: CASSRADTQYF

d_call: TRBD1
clone_size: once
v_call: TRBV18
j_call: TRBJ2-2
cdr3_nt: TGTGCCAGCTCACCACCGGCGCAGGGGGCCGGGGAGCTGTTTTTT
cdr3_aa: CASSPPAQGAGELFF

d_call: -
clone_size: -
v_call: TRBV7-2
j_call: TRBJ2-5
cdr3_nt: TGTGCCAGCAGGACCCACCCGACCCAAGAGACCCAGTACTTC
cdr3_aa: CASRTHPTQETQYF

d_call: -
clone_size: -
v_call: TRBV10-3
j_call: TRBJ1-6
cdr3_nt: TGTGCCATCAGTGAAATCGGTGGCAGGTCTAATTCACCCCTCCACTTT
cdr3_aa: CAISEIGGRSNSPLHF

d_call: -
clone_size: -
v_call: TRBV5-5
j_call: TRBJ1-6
cdr3_nt: TGTGCCAGCAGTAACCTCGACAGGAATTCACCCCTCCACTTT
cdr3_aa: CASSNLDRNSPLHF

d_call: -
clone_size: -
v_call: TRBV7-2
j_call: TRBJ2-5
cdr3_nt: TGTGCCAGCAGTCTAGACCGAGGGGGGACCCAGTACTTC
cdr3_aa: CASSLDRGGTQYF

d_call: TRBD1
clone_size: -
v_call: TRBV25-1
j_call: TRBJ1-3
cdr3_nt: TGTGCCAGCAGTAGAGGGACAGAAGGATTTGACACCATATATTTT
cdr3_aa: CASSRGTEGFDTIYF

d_call: -
clone_size: -
v_call: TRBV7-9
j_call: TRBJ2-7
cdr3_nt: TGTGCCAGCAGCTTAGGAACAGGGACCTACGAGCAGTACTTC
cdr3_aa: CASSLGTGTYEQYF

d_call: TRBD1
clone_size: -
v_call: TRBV4-3
j_call: TRBJ2-1
cdr3_nt: TGCGCCAGCAGGGTTGGAATAGGGACAGCCTACAATGAGCAGTTCTTC
cdr3_aa: CASRVGIGTAYNEQFF

d_call: TRBD2
clone_size: -
v_call: TRBV7-3
j_call: TRBJ2-1
cdr3_nt: TGTGCCAGCAGTCTTCCGGGGGGGACGAATGAGCAGTTCTTC
cdr3_aa: CASSLPGGTNEQFF

d_call: -
clone_size: -
v_call: TRBV14
j_call: TRBJ1-4
cdr3_nt: TGTGCCAGCAGCCGGCCGGGGGTTCGGGAAAAACTGTTTTTT
cdr3_aa: CASSRPGVREKLFF

d_call: -
clone_size: -
v_call: TRBV6-5
j_call: TRBJ1-6
cdr3_nt: TGTGCCAGCAGTTACAAGGTGGAGGTCTCACCCCTCCACTTT
cdr3_aa: CASSYKVEVSPLHF

d_call: -
clone_size: few
v_call: TRBV12-5
j_call: TRBJ2-2
cdr3_nt: TGTGCTAGTGGTTTGGGAGAGGGGTATGCCGGGGAGCTGTTTTTT
cdr3_aa: CASGLGEGYAGELFF

d_call: TRBD2
clone_size: -
v_call: TRBV9
j_call: TRBJ2-7
cdr3_nt: TGTGCCAGCAGCGCTGGACTAGCGGGAGTTCGCGAGCAGTACTTC
cdr3_aa: CASSAGLAGVREQYF

d_call: -
clone_size: -
v_call: TRBV5-1
j_call: TRBJ2-1
cdr3_nt: TGCGCCAGCAGCTTTCTTCCGGCCGGGGGTTTCAATGAGCAGTTCTTC
cdr3_aa: CASSFLPAGGFNEQFF

d_call: -
clone_size: -
v_call: TRBV10-3
j_call: TRBJ1-2
cdr3_nt: TGTGCCATCAGTGAGTCAGCCGGGAACGGAGACTATGGCTACACCTTC
cdr3_aa: CAISESAGNGDYGYTF

d_call: TRBD1
clone_size: -
v_call: TRBV7-3
j_call: TRBJ1-3
cdr3_nt: TGTGCCAGCAGCTTAAACGGACAGGGATCTGGAAACACCATATATTTT
cdr3_aa: CASSLNGQGSGNTIYF

d_call: -
clone_size: once
v_call: TRBV6-4
j_call: TRBJ1-1
cdr3_nt: TGTGCCAGCAGTGACGGGATAGGGGCCATGAACACTGAAGCTTTCTTT
cdr3_aa: CASSDGIGAMNTEAFF

d_call: -
clone_size: once
v_call: TRBV28
j_call: TRBJ2-7
cdr3_nt: TGTGCCAGCAGTTCCGGTCGACTGACTGGCGGGCAGTACTTC
cdr3_aa: CASSSGRLTGGQYF

d_call: -
clone_size: -
v_call: TRBV9
j_call: TRBJ2-3
cdr3_nt: TGTGCCAGCAGCGCCAACGCAGATACGCAGTATTTT
cdr3_aa: CASSANADTQYF

d_call: -
clone_size: -
v_call: TRBV7-7
j_call: TRBJ2-2
cdr3_nt: TGTGCCAGCAGCGTTTCGGGCGCCGAGGGGACCGGGGAGCTGTTTTTT
cdr3_aa: CASSVSGAEGTGELFF

d_call: -
clone_size: -
v_call: TRBV28
j_call: TRBJ2-7
cdr3_nt: TGTGCCAGCAGTTTATCTGGTGGCAAGAGCTCCTACGAGCAGTACTTC
cdr3_aa: CASSLSGGKSSYEQYF

d_call: TRBD2
clone_size: few
v_call: TRBV9
j_call: TRBJ2-1
cdr3_nt: TGTGCCAGCAGCGTAGGGAGCGGGGGTTGGTACAATGAGCAGTTCTTC
cdr3_aa: CASSVGSGGWYNEQFF

d_call: TRBD1
clone_size: -
v_call: TRBV18
j_call: TRBJ1-5
cdr3_nt: TGTGCCAGCTCACCCCCCGACAGGGTGAGAAATCAGCCCCAGCATTTT
cdr3_aa: CASSPPDRVRNQPQHF

d_call: -
clone_size: -
v_call: TRBV28
j_call: TRBJ2-7
cdr3_nt: TGTGCCAGCAGTCCATCCGGAGGACAGCCCTACGAGCAGTACTTC
cdr3_aa: CASSPSGGQPYEQYF

d_call: -
clone_size: -
v_call: TRBV19
j_call: TRBJ1-4
cdr3_nt: TGTGCCAGTAGTATACGGGGACGTAATGAAAAACTGTTTTTT
cdr3_aa: CASSIRGRNEKLFF

d_call: -
clone_size: -
v_call: TRBV19
j_call: TRBJ2-1
cdr3_nt: TGTGCCAGTAGAACGACGCGGGGGCAATCGAACTCCTACAATGAGCAGTTCTTC
cdr3_aa: CASRTTRGQSNSYNEQFF

d_call: -
clone_size: -
v_call: TRBV19
j_call: TRBJ2-1
cdr3_nt: TGTGCCAGTAAATCTATTATCCCCGGGACCACAGGATCCAATGAGCAGTTCTTC
cdr3_aa: CASKSIIPGTTGSNEQFF

d_call: TRBD2
clone_size: -
v_call: TRBV7-3
j_call: TRBJ2-1
cdr3_nt: TGTGCCAGCAGCCCCCGAACTAGCGGGGGCCCCCATGAGCAGTTCTTC
cdr3_aa: CASSPRTSGGPHEQFF

d_call: -
clone_size: once
v_call: TRBV5-1
j_call: TRBJ1-4
cdr3_nt: TGCGCCAGCAGCTTGGATACCGGGTATAGCGAAAAACTGTTTTTT
cdr3_aa: CASSLDTGYSEKLFF

d_call: TRBD1
clone_size: -
v_call: TRBV18
j_call: TRBJ2-3
cdr3_nt: TGTGCCAGCTCTCTGGACAGGTTCTTTTCTAGCACAGATACGCAGTATTTT
cdr3_aa: CASSLDRFFSSTDTQYF

d_call: -
clone_size: -
v_call: TRBV28
j_call: TRBJ1-1
cdr3_nt: TGTGCCAGCAGTTTAACGGACGGAATAGAAGCTTTCTTT
cdr3_aa: CASSLTDGIEAFF

d_call: -
clone_size: many
v_call: TRBV11-3
j_call: TRBJ2-2
cdr3_nt: TGTGCCAGCAGCGCAGGGTTGGACACCGGGGAGCTGTTTTTT
cdr3_aa: CASSAGLDTGELFF

d_call: -
clone_size: few
v_call: TRBV19
j_call: TRBJ1-4
cdr3_nt: TGTGCCAGTAGCCGTTCTGCAACTAATGAAAAACTGTTTTTT
cdr3_aa: CASSRSATNEKLFF

d_call: TRBD1
clone_size: -
v_call: TRBV7-9
j_call: TRBJ1-5
cdr3_nt: TGTGCCAGCAGCTTCGACAGGGGGGCCCAGCATTTT
cdr3_aa: CASSFDRGAQHF